This T cell receptor (beta chain) was sequenced during a study of T cell responses to AZD1222 COVID-19 vaccine. The V end was cut by 3 bases, the J end by 0 bases, with 8 bases between. Germline lookup yields CDR1 MNHEY and CDR2 SVGAGI. The CDR3 is 14 amino acids. This clone has only one observation. TCRdb's copy holds only in-frame clones and misses some; the assay was immunoSEQ multiplex PCR. This table has fewer than 120,000 clones, about 95% appearing once. The specimen was peripheral blood, collected 28 days after the second AZD1222 dose. This chain joins TRBV6-5 and TRBJ1-1; D unclear. This TCR came from an adult who received the AZD1222 COVID-19 vaccine. The CDR3 coding sequence is TGTGCCAGCAGTTATTACAGAATGAACACTGAAGCTTTCTTT. Its protein is CASSYYRMNTEAFF.